Each of the 12 T cell receptor beta chains below was sequenced from the same sample in a study of blood T cells in healthy people across ages. Together with a sample-barcoded 5' primer, a J-beta primer mix was included in a second PCR lasting about 7 to 11 cycles. TCRdb itself ran the 5' RACE reads through MiXCR, one entry per CDR3 protein. Of 1,800,000 or so distinct CDR3 sequences listed, approximately 39% are singletons. Sequenced: blood. The receptors were sampled from a human donor in good health.

This sequence joins TRBV7-2 and TRBJ1-6; D unclear. The CDR3 sequence is 16 residues long. V lost 3 bases and J lost 10, with 19 bases in between. Germline V gene sequence: CDR1 SGHTA, CDR2 FQGNSA. The CDR3 here is CASSLLGRRIGSPLHF. CDR3 nucleotides: TGTGCCAGCAGCTTGTTGGGCAGGAGAATCGGGTCACCCCTCCACTTT.

The chain joins TRBV7-2 to TRBJ2-3; TRBD2 agrees at 11 bases. CDR1 SGHTA and CDR2 FQGNSA come from the germline V gene. The CDR3 has 14 residues. V lost 6 bases, J lost 4 bases, and 3 bases stayed unmatched. The CDR3 region is CASRVAGGADTQYF. The CDR3 nucleotides are TGTGCCAGCAGGGTAGCGGGGGGGGCAGATACGCAGTATTTT.

The table lists this clonotype with a few counts. The chain recombines TRBV7-6 with TRBJ2-6; D is perhaps TRBD1 (6 bases). CDR3 size: 17 residues. Germline V gives CDR1 SGHVS, CDR2 FNYEAQ. Trimming left V 2 bases short and J 3 bases short, with 14 bases between. The CDR3 bases are TGTGCCAGCAGCTTACAGGGGATCCGTAGTGGGGCCAACGTCCTGACTTTC. Translating gives CASSLQGIRSGANVLTF.

This clonotype has only a few counts. This chain joins TRBV11-1 and TRBJ2-5, with 8 bases fitting TRBD1. The germline V gene has CDR1 SGHAT and CDR2 FQDESV (reference sequence). Trimming took 5 bases from V and 4 from J; bases not matched to a gene: 9. The CDR3 sequence is 15 residues long. The CDR3 DNA sequence: TGTGCCAGCAGCCCAACAGGGGGAGGTCGAGAGACCCAGTACTTC. It specifies CASSPTGGGRETQYF.

This clonotype has more than one count but fewer than ten. The V call is TRBV7-9, the J call TRBJ1-4; D remains unclear. The CDR3 has 14 residues. The germline V and J ends were trimmed by 2 bases and 7 bases, with 11 bases remaining between them. Germline CDR1 SEHNR, CDR2 FQNEAQ (reference sequence). The CDR3 nucleotides are TGTGCCAGCAGCTTATCTGCCAGAAGTGAAAAACTGTTTTTT. It is translated as CASSLSARSEKLFF.

This clonotype turned up a few times. The chain couples TRBV20-1 to TRBJ1-2, with 8 positions matching TRBD1. This CDR3 has 13 residues. Germline V gives CDR1 DFQATT, CDR2 SNEGSKA (reference sequence). Trimming at V came to 4 bases and at J to 4 bases, leaving 5 bases not matched to a gene. The CDR3 protein is CSAKDRVAYGYTF. Here the CDR3 DNA reads TGCAGTGCTAAGGACAGGGTAGCCTATGGCTACACCTTC.

V is TRBV7-2 and J is TRBJ2-7, with D possibly being TRBD2 (5 bases). Germline V gene lookup returns CDR1 SGHTA and CDR2 FQGNSA. Trimming took off 5 bases at V and 10 bases at J, with 21 bases between the two ends. The CDR3 sequence is 14 residues long. The CDR3, as DNA: TGTGCCAGCAGCCCAGAGACTACTCGGGAAGACCAGTACTTC. It yields the protein CASSPETTREDQYF. Supplemented by reference TRBV7-2 and TRBJ2-7, the full variable domain reads GAGVSQSPSNKVTEKGKDVELRCDPISGHTALYWYRQSLGQGLEFLIYFQGNSAPDKSGLPSDRFSAERTGGSVSTLTIQRTQQEDSAVYLCASSPETTREDQYFGPGTRLTVT.

The V gene is TRBV9, the J gene TRBJ1-6, with 10 bases lining up with TRBD1. This CDR3 spans 15 amino acids. Germline trimming cut 3 bases from V and 9 bases from J; bases unmatched to any gene: 6. Germline V gene data show CDR1 as SGDLS and CDR2 as YYNGEE. The CDR3 DNA follows: TGTGCCAGCAGCGCGACCGGGACAGGGGTTTCACCCCTCCACTTT. Translation gives CASSATGTGVSPLHF. The complete variable domain, with remaining parts taken from reference TRBV9 and TRBJ1-6, reads DSGVTQTPKHLITATGQRVTLRCSPRSGDLSVYWYQQSLDQGLQFLIQYYNGEERAKGNILERFSAQQFPDLHSELNLSSLELGDSALYFCASSATGTGVSPLHFGNGTRLTVT.

This clonotype was detected only a few times. V and J are TRBV12-3 or TRBV12-4 and TRBJ2-1; D is perhaps TRBD1 (7 bases). This CDR3 comprises 15 residues. Trimming shortened V by 7 bases and J by 3 bases, and 16 bases separated the two germline ends. The CDR3 DNA reads TGTGCCAGCACCGCGGGACAGAAGGACTACAATGAGCAGTTCTTC. Its protein is CASTAGQKDYNEQFF.

The genes are TRBV12-3 or TRBV12-4 and TRBJ1-5, with D uncertain. The CDR3 contains 13 residues. Trimming took 5 bases from V and 2 from J, leaving 7 bases between them. CDR3 coding DNA: TGTGCCAGCAGTCAGCGAGGCAATCAGCCCCAGCATTTT. Its translation: CASSQRGNQPQHF.

V usage is TRBV6-6 and J usage is TRBJ2-1; 8 bases agree with TRBD1. The CDR3 spans 14 residues. CDR1 MNHNY and CDR2 SVGAGI come from the germline V gene (reference sequence). V lost 5 bases to trimming and J lost 7 bases; unmatched junction nucleotides: 7. The chain's CDR3 is CASSDRQGSNEQFF. The CDR3 DNA reads as TGTGCCAGCAGTGATCGACAGGGGTCGAATGAGCAGTTCTTC.

This clonotype was recorded only once. The chain combines TRBV18 with TRBJ1-5; 7 nucleotides line up with TRBD1. The length of the CDR3 is 14 residues. The junction had 4 bases not matched to a gene; V was cut back by 4 bases and J by 4 bases. The germline V gene encodes CDR1 KGHSH and CDR2 LQKENI. The CDR3 protein is CASSQKQGNQPQHF. In DNA, the CDR3 is TGTGCCAGCTCACAAAAACAGGGGAATCAGCCCCAGCATTTT.